This T cell receptor beta chain was observed in a study of beta chain features in type 1 diabetes. As for the study in general: Over all samples combined, over 85 million sorted cells were examined.

Expressed TCRB transcripts were sequenced because the entire RNA isolate underwent reverse transcription. This table comes from immunoSEQ multiplex PCR, and its TCRdb copy is limited to in-frame clones, with some not included. The sample shows around 240,000 clones, 9.6% of them seen only once. This CDR3 is 14 amino acids long. Trimming removed 10 bases from V and 4 bases from J; junction bases left unmatched: 8. The germline V gene has CDR1 MNHNS and CDR2 SASEGT. Donors underwent one heparinised blood draw, 100 to 150 mL on average. Sequencing input: naive CD4+ T cells from blood. V gene TRBV6-1 combines with J gene TRBJ2-2, with TRBD2 matching over 8 bases. The receptor comes from a woman aged 18-29 years in good health. CDR3 sequence (DNA): TGTGCCATAACACAGGGACTAGGCACCGGGGAGCTGTTTTTT. This translates into CAITQGLGTGELFF.